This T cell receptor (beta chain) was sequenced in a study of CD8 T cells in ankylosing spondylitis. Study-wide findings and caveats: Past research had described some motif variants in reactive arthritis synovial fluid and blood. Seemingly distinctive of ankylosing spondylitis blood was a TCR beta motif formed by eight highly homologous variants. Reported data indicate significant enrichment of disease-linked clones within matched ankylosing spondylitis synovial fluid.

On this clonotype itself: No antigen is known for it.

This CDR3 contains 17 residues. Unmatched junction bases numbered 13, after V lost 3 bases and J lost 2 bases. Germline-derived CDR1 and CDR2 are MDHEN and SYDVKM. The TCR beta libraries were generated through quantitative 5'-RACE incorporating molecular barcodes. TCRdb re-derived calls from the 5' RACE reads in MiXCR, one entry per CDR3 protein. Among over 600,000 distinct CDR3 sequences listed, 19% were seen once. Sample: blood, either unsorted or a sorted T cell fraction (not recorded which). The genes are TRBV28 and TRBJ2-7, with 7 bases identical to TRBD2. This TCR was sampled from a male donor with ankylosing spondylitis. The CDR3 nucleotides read TGTGCCAGCAGTTTCTACGAACTAGCGCCGGACGCCTACGAGCAGTACTTC. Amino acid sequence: CASSFYELAPDAYEQYF. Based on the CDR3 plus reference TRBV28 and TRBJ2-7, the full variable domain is DVKVTQSSRYLVKRTGEKVFLECVQDMDHENMFWYRQDPGLGLRLIYFSYDVKMKEKGDIPEGYSVSREKKERFSLILESASTNQTSMYLCASSFYELAPDAYEQYFGPGTRLTVT.